Shown below are 29 T cell receptor beta chains from a single sample sequenced in a study of control samples from healthy donors and cancer patients. Only in-frame clones appear in the TCRdb table, and some are missing; sequencing was by immunoSEQ multiplex PCR. The sample lists 100,000 to 150,000 clones, roughly 86% occurring once. Specimen: blood. These receptors were obtained from a man in his sixties in good health.

The chain employs TRBV29-1 and TRBJ2-2; 8 nucleotides match TRBD2. The germline CDR1 and CDR2 sequences are SQVTM and ANQGSEA. The CDR3 sequence is 16 residues long. The junction had 11 bases not matched to a gene; V was cut back by 7 bases and J by 1 base. The chain's CDR3 is CSAKGGLAGNTGELFF. CDR3 nucleotide sequence: TGCAGCGCAAAAGGGGGGCTAGCGGGGAACACCGGGGAGCTGTTTTTT.

This chain connects TRBV7-3 to TRBJ1-1, with TRBD1 matching over 8 bases. CDR3 length: 16 residues. The ends lost 5 bases at V and 5 bases at J; junction bases unmatched: 13. Germline V gene lookup returns CDR1 SGHTA and CDR2 FQGTGA. The CDR3 DNA follows: TGTGCCAGCAGCCTCAGTAGAGACAGGGGACCTACTGAAGCTTTCTTT. Its translation is CASSLSRDRGPTEAFF.

V and J are TRBV5-1 and TRBJ1-2, with D perhaps matching TRBD1 (5 bases). Per germline, CDR1 SGHRS and CDR2 YFSETQ. V was trimmed by 4 bases and J by 2 bases, leaving 12 bases between them. The CDR3 is 14 amino acids. As DNA, the CDR3 is TGCGCCAGCAGCACTTGGGCAGGGAACTATGGCTACACCTTC. As protein: CASSTWAGNYGYTF.

The chain is built from TRBV7-2 and TRBJ2-7; D not certain. CDR1 and CDR2 (germline): SGHTA, FQGNSA. CDR3 length: 14 residues. V was clipped by 4 bases and J by 0 bases, with 10 bases between them. The DNA of the CDR3 is TGTGCCAGCAGCTCGAGTCCAGCCTCCTACGAGCAGTACTTC. It is translated as CASSSSPASYEQYF.

The chain employs TRBV24-1 and TRBJ1-4; D is unresolved. Looked up from germline, CDR1 is KGHDR and CDR2 is SFDVKD. V gave up 2 bases and J gave up 0 bases, with 9 bases separating them. This CDR3 comprises 16 residues. The CDR3 sequence: CATSDSDDATNEKLFF. CDR3 coding DNA: TGTGCCACCAGTGATTCCGACGACGCAACTAATGAAAAACTGTTTTTT.

CDR3 sequence reads: CASSLWGQGAPNEKLFF. CDR3 nucleotide sequence: TGTGCCAGCAGTTTATGGGGACAGGGGGCCCCTAATGAAAAACTGTTTTTT. This chain connects TRBV28 to TRBJ1-4; 12 bases align to TRBD1. CDR1 and CDR2 from the germline V gene are MDHEN and SYDVKM. Unmatched junction bases numbered 2, after V lost 0 bases and J lost 3 bases. CDR3 length: 17 amino acids. The full variable domain, in which reference TRBV28 and TRBJ1-4 provide the parts outside the CDR3, is DVKVTQSSRYLVKRTGEKVFLECVQDMDHENMFWYRQDPGLGLRLIYFSYDVKMKEKGDIPEGYSVSREKKERFSLILESASTNQTSMYLCASSLWGQGAPNEKLFFGSGTQLSVL.

The rearrangement links TRBV27 to TRBJ1-2; 8 nucleotides align to TRBD1. Germline values: CDR1 MNHEY, CDR2 SMNVEV (reference sequence). V gave up 6 bases and J gave up 6 bases; unmatched junction bases: 9. The length of the CDR3 is 14 residues. CDR3 nucleotides: TGTGCCAGCAGATACACAGGGGGAGGTGATGGCTACACCTTC. This gives the protein CASRYTGGGDGYTF.

The chain uses TRBV7-2 and TRBJ1-2, with TRBD1 as a possible D gene (6 bases). The V end was cut by 5 bases, the J end by 3 bases, with 19 bases between. Germline V gene lookup returns CDR1 SGHTA and CDR2 FQGNSA. There are 16 residues in the CDR3. CDR3 bases: TGTGCCAGCAGCCCAGATGGCCAGGGGACTTACTATGGCTACACCTTC. It translates to CASSPDGQGTYYGYTF.

The chain employs TRBV9 and TRBJ1-4; D gene uncertain. From germline, CDR1 is SGDLS and CDR2 YYNGEE. CDR3 length: 16 amino acids. V was pared by 4 bases and J by 2 bases, with 15 bases between. The CDR3 region has the DNA TGTGCCAGCAGCCAAGACAACCCTGGGACTAATGAAAAACTGTTTTTT. Translation: CASSQDNPGTNEKLFF.

This clone was detected only once. The CDR3 nucleotides read TGTGCCAGTAGTATTCATTTCGATCAGCCCCAGCATTTT. It encodes CASSIHFDQPQHF. The V gene is TRBV19, the J gene TRBJ1-5; D not resolved. CDR3 size: 13 residues. Per the germline V gene, CDR1 is LNHDA and CDR2 is SQIVND (reference sequence). Trimming left V 3 bases short and J 5 bases short, with 8 bases between.

This sequence joins TRBV30 and TRBJ1-2; D not certain. V was clipped by 1 base and J by 4 bases, with 7 bases between them. Per germline, CDR1 GTSNPN and CDR2 SVGIG (reference sequence). CDR3 size: 12 residues. The CDR3 spells CAWSGRPYGYTF. As DNA, the CDR3 is TGTGCCTGGAGTGGTAGGCCCTATGGCTACACCTTC.

CDR3 bases: TGCGCCAGCAGCCAAGATCCGGGGGTCACTGAAGCTTTCTTT. Translating gives CASSQDPGVTEAFF. The V gene is TRBV4-1, the J gene TRBJ1-1; TRBD1 might be the D (5 bases). Germline CDR1 MGHRA, CDR2 YSYEKL. V lost 0 bases and J 4 bases, leaving 9 bases between the germline ends. The CDR3 loop spans 14 amino acids.

The J gene is TRBJ1-4, the V gene TRBV4-1; D not certain. The ends were cut back, 3 bases at V and 1 base at J, with 12 bases in the middle. Germline V CDR1 and CDR2: MGHRA, YSYEKL. The CDR3 spans 16 residues. The DNA for the CDR3 is TGCGCCAGCAGCCAGGGTCGGGTCGGAACTAATGAAAAACTGTTTTTT. Amino acid sequence: CASSQGRVGTNEKLFF.

The J gene is TRBJ2-3, the V gene TRBV19, with 7 bases that match TRBD1. CDR3 size: 13 residues. The germline V gene encodes CDR1 LNHDA and CDR2 SQIVND (reference sequence). V shed 7 bases and J 6 bases; nucleotides not matched to a gene: 7. Written as DNA, the CDR3 is TGTGCCAGTAAGGTAGGGGGCATGGATACGCAGTATTTT. As protein: CASKVGGMDTQYF.

The chain couples TRBV27 to TRBJ1-2; 9 bases are shared with TRBD1. Looked up from germline, CDR1 is MNHEY and CDR2 is SMNVEV (reference sequence). The CDR3 consists of 18 residues. Germline trimming cut 5 bases from V and 1 base from J; bases unmatched to any gene: 14. CDR3 region: CASSRSVGDRESNYGYTF. In DNA form, the CDR3 reads TGTGCCAGCAGTAGATCCGTAGGGGACAGGGAAAGTAACTATGGCTACACCTTC.

The chain joins TRBV19 to TRBJ1-1; D is ambiguous. The germline V gene encodes CDR1 LNHDA and CDR2 SQIVND (reference sequence). Between the trimmed V and J ends, which lost 4 bases and 3 bases, there was a span of 3 bases. The CDR3 consists of 11 residues. This CDR3 is CASSRDTEAFF. The CDR3 coding sequence is TGTGCCAGTAGTAGAGACACTGAAGCTTTCTTT.

This clone has just a few counts. The chain uses TRBV24-1 and TRBJ2-3; TRBD1 agrees at 10 bases. Germline trimming cut 7 bases from V and 5 bases from J; bases unmatched to any gene: 8. Germline V lookup: CDR1 KGHDR, CDR2 SFDVKD. The CDR3 extends over 15 amino acids. DNA of the CDR3: TGTGCCACCAGGCACATGGACAGGGGGAGAGATACGCAGTATTTT. It translates to CATRHMDRGRDTQYF.

V usage is TRBV4-1 and J usage is TRBJ1-2; a possible D gene is TRBD1 (6 bases). Germline CDR1 MGHRA, CDR2 YSYEKL. This CDR3 is built from 15 residues. Trimming took off 4 bases at V and 2 bases at J, with 14 bases between the two ends. The CDR3 DNA reads as TGCGCCAGCAGCCCAACCTCAACAGGGAACTATGGCTACACCTTC. Translating it yields CASSPTSTGNYGYTF.

The chain joins TRBV4-1 to TRBJ1-1, with D possibly TRBD1 on 5 matching bases. CDR3 length equals 16 residues. Germline V gives CDR1 MGHRA, CDR2 YSYEKL. Trimming took 4 bases from V and 7 from J, leaving 22 bases between them. The CDR3 sequence: CASSPGRPVRGYEAFF. The CDR3 coding sequence is TGCGCCAGCAGCCCTGGGAGGCCGGTACGGGGCTATGAAGCTTTCTTT.

The V call is TRBV7-9, the J call TRBJ2-3; maybe TRBD2 (5 bases). The CDR3 consists of 15 residues. The V gene's germline CDR1 is SEHNR and CDR2 FQNEAQ (reference sequence). V shed 4 bases and J shed 0 bases, with 11 bases lying between them. The chain's CDR3 is CASSSTAGSTDTQYF. The DNA for the CDR3 is TGTGCCAGCAGCTCAACGGCGGGTAGCACAGATACGCAGTATTTT.

This chain links TRBV18 with TRBJ1-2; D may be TRBD1 (6 bases). Germline CDR1 is KGHSH and CDR2 is LQKENI. Trimming shortened V by 3 bases and J by 8 bases, and 13 bases separated the two germline ends. This CDR3 is built from 13 residues. Here the CDR3 DNA reads TGTGCCAGCTCACCTATGGCAGGGGTCGGCTACACCTTC. Its protein product is CASSPMAGVGYTF.

This chain connects TRBV6-1 to TRBJ2-5; tentative D call: TRBD2 (6 bases). Germline CDR1 and CDR2: MNHNS and SASEGT. The CDR3 consists of 16 residues. V lost 2 bases and J lost 2, with 15 bases in between. CDR3 amino acids: CASSESWGGTQETQYF. In nucleotides, the CDR3 is TGTGCCAGCAGTGAAAGTTGGGGAGGAACTCAAGAGACCCAGTACTTC.

The V and J genes are TRBV7-9 and TRBJ1-1; D gene ambiguous. CDR1 SEHNR and CDR2 FQNEAQ come from the germline V gene (reference sequence). There are 12 residues in the CDR3. Trimming took 9 bases from V and 0 from J, leaving 8 bases between them. The CDR3 sequence is CARADLNTEAFF. The CDR3 DNA follows: TGTGCCAGGGCGGATTTGAACACTGAAGCTTTCTTT. Using reference TRBV7-9 and TRBJ1-1 for the parts outside the CDR3, the full variable domain is DTGVSQNPRHKITKRGQNVTFRCDPISEHNRLYWYRQTLGQGPEFLTYFQNEAQLEKSRLLSDRFSAERPKGSFSTLEIQRTEQGDSAMYLCARADLNTEAFFGQGTRLTVV.

This clone was detected only once. The chain has TRBV5-4 and TRBJ1-6; D is unresolved. V was shortened by 0 bases and J by 9 bases, with 7 bases between the two germline ends. In germline, CDR1 is SGHNT, CDR2 YYREEE (reference sequence). The CDR3 runs to 13 residues. The CDR3 loop is CASSLDSISPLHF. DNA for the CDR3: TGTGCCAGCAGCTTGGACAGCATTTCACCCCTCCACTTT.

V gene TRBV4-1 combines with J gene TRBJ1-1, with D hard to call. The CDR3 contains 14 residues. V lost 1 base to trimming and J lost 7 bases, with 13 bases between them. Germline V gene lookup returns CDR1 MGHRA and CDR2 YSYEKL. CDR3 region: CASSQGPWGNEAFF. The CDR3 nucleotides are TGCGCCAGCAGCCAAGGCCCTTGGGGAAATGAAGCTTTCTTT.

The chain recombines TRBV6-5 with TRBJ1-5; D possibly corresponds to TRBD1 (5 bases). The length of the CDR3 is 13 residues. V lost 10 bases and J 3 bases, leaving 13 bases between the germline ends. Germline V gene sequence: CDR1 MNHEY, CDR2 SVGAGI. In DNA form, the CDR3 reads TGTGCCACCCGACAGCTACCCAATCAGCCCCAGCATTTT. Encoded protein: CATRQLPNQPQHF.

The chain carries TRBV3-1 (or the pseudogene TRBV3-2) and TRBJ2-7; 12 bases are a match to TRBD2. This CDR3 comprises 17 residues. CDR1 and CDR2 from the germline V gene are LGHDT and YNNKEL (reference sequence). V trimming: 4 bases; J trimming: 0 bases; junction bases outside the gene matches: 7. CDR3 sequence (DNA): TGTGCCAGCAGCCTGGGGACTAGCGGGCGTGGCTCCTACGAGCAGTACTTC. It encodes CASSLGTSGRGSYEQYF.

This clone has more than one count but fewer than ten. V is TRBV2 and J is TRBJ2-7, with a possible D match to TRBD2 (7 bases). Trimming stripped 7 bases from V and 5 bases from J, with 15 bases between. There are 13 residues in the CDR3. CDR1 SNHLY and CDR2 FYNNEI come from the germline V gene. The DNA for the CDR3 is TGTGCCAGCATAGGGGGGGGCCCCCACGAGCAGTACTTC. Translation: CASIGGGPHEQYF.

The chain combines TRBV7-9 with TRBJ1-1, with D uncertain. The CDR3 consists of 13 residues. CDR1 SEHNR and CDR2 FQNEAQ come from the germline V gene (reference sequence). The germline V and J ends were trimmed by 3 bases and 1 base, with 6 bases remaining between them. The CDR3 here is CASSFTPNTEAFF. The CDR3 DNA reads as TGTGCCAGCAGCTTTACACCGAACACTGAAGCTTTCTTT.